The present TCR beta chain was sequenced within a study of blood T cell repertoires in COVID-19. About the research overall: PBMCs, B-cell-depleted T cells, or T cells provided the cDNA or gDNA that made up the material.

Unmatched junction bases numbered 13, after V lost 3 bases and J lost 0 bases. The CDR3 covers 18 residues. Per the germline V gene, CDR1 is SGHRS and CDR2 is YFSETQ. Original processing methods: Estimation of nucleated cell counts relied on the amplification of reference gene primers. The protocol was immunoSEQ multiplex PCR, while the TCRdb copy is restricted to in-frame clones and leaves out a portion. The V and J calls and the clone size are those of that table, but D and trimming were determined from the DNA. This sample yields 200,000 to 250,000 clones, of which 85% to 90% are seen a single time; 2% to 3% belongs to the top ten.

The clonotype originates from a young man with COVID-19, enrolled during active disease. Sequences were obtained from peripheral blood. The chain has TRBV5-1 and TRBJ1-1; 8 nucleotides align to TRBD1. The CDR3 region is CASSSTGGVRPLNTEAFF. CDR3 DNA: TGCGCCAGCAGCTCCACAGGGGGAGTACGACCCCTGAACACTGAAGCTTTCTTT.